Following are 22 T cell receptor beta chains from one sample sequenced in a study of CD8 T cells in Susac syndrome. Random hexamers served to reverse transcribe about 0.45 to 1 ug RNA. TCRdb passed the immunoSEQ multiplex PCR reads through MiXCR, listing each CDR3 protein once. Of about 210,000 distinct CDR3 sequences listed, roughly 92% are singletons. The sample was CD4+ T cells from PBMCs. Receptors were obtained from a human donor in good health.

The rearrangement uses TRBV19 and TRBJ1-5; the D is unclear. Germline V gives CDR1 LNHDA, CDR2 SQIVND (reference sequence). V lost 11 bases to trimming and J lost 2 bases, with 13 bases between them. The CDR3 is 13 residues long. CDR3 protein: CAAGRSGNQPQHF. The CDR3 region has the DNA TGTGCCGCGGGTCGATCAGGCAATCAGCCCCAGCATTTT.

CDR3 residues: CASSLESYYGYTF. CDR3 nucleotide sequence: TGTGCCAGCAGCTTAGAAAGTTACTATGGCTACACCTTC. The gene calls are TRBV7-9 and TRBJ1-2; D call uncertain. The CDR3 is 13 amino acids. Per germline, CDR1 SEHNR and CDR2 FQNEAQ (reference sequence). V lost 1 base, J lost 3 bases, and 6 bases lay in between.

The gene calls are TRBV5-6 and TRBJ2-6; 10 bases align to TRBD1. CDR1 and CDR2 (germline): SGHDT, YYEEEE. The CDR3 sequence is 18 residues long. The V gene end was trimmed by 0 bases and the J gene end by 1 base; junction bases not matched to a gene: 4. The CDR3 bases are TGTGCCAGCAGCTTGGATCGACAGGGGGCTTCTGGGGCCAACGTCCTGACTTTC. This translates into CASSLDRQGASGANVLTF.

The chain couples TRBV6-2 or TRBV6-3 to TRBJ2-1; the match to TRBD2 covers 7 bases. Germline loops: CDR1 MNHEY, CDR2 SVGEGT. The V gene end was trimmed by 2 bases and the J gene end by 4 bases; junction bases not matched to a gene: 8. This CDR3 is 16 amino acids long. The CDR3 loop is CASSYVGGTFYNEQFF. The CDR3 bases are TGTGCCAGCAGTTACGTGGGGGGGACGTTTTACAATGAGCAGTTCTTC.

The V and J genes are TRBV5-1 and TRBJ2-2, with 8 positions matching TRBD1. The CDR3 loop spans 17 amino acids. Per germline, CDR1 SGHRS and CDR2 YFSETQ. V was pared by 2 bases and J by 1 base, with 7 bases of the junction left unmatched. The CDR3 sequence is CASSLLSGTGNTGELFF. CDR3 bases: TGCGCCAGCAGCTTACTTTCCGGGACAGGGAACACCGGGGAGCTGTTTTTT.

DNA of the CDR3: TGTGCCAGCAGCCCGAGGGGACGGCCCACAGATACGCAGTATTTT. Its protein product is CASSPRGRPTDTQYF. V is TRBV7-3 and J is TRBJ2-3; tentatively, D is TRBD1 or TRBD2 (5 bases each). The germline V gene has CDR1 SGHTA and CDR2 FQGTGA. Deletions cut 5 bases from V and 2 bases from J, with 14 bases between. The CDR3 runs 15 residues.

The chain has TRBV5-4 and TRBJ2-5; D is tentatively TRBD1 or TRBD2 (7 bases each). Germline lookup yields CDR1 SGHNT and CDR2 YYREEE (reference sequence). V was cut by 2 bases and J by 5 bases, with 13 bases left in between. This CDR3 is 14 amino acids long. The DNA of the CDR3 is TGTGCCAGCAGCTTTCAGGGGGGGGCGGAGACCCAGTACTTC. It specifies CASSFQGGAETQYF.

This rearrangement joins TRBV28 to TRBJ1-1, with D possibly matching TRBD1 (5 bases). Trimming cost V 2 bases and J 11 bases, with 15 bases left between them. This CDR3 is 13 amino acids long. The germline CDR1 and CDR2 sequences are MDHEN and SYDVKM. The CDR3 bases are TGTGCCAGCAGTTTAAGGCTCCGGGACGGGGCTTTCTTT. This codes for CASSLRLRDGAFF. The variable domain in full, completed from reference TRBV28 and TRBJ1-1, reads DVKVTQSSRYLVKRTGEKVFLECVQDMDHENMFWYRQDPGLGLRLIYFSYDVKMKEKGDIPEGYSVSREKKERFSLILESASTNQTSMYLCASSLRLRDGAFFGQGTRLTVV.

The J gene is TRBJ2-6, the V gene TRBV6-2 or TRBV6-3; either TRBD1 or TRBD2 may supply D (6 bases each). V lost 7 bases and J lost 1, with 11 bases in between. This CDR3 spans 15 amino acids. Germline loops: CDR1 MNHEY, CDR2 SVGEGT. CDR3 nucleotide sequence: TGTGCCAGCACCAAGGGGGGATCTGGGGCCAACGTCCTGACTTTC. Translating it yields CASTKGGSGANVLTF.

The chain joins TRBV7-3 to TRBJ1-2; perhaps TRBD1 as D (5 bases). The CDR3 contains 13 residues. Germline CDR1 is SGHTA and CDR2 is FQGTGA. The ends were cut back, 5 bases at V and 5 bases at J, with 12 bases in the middle. Here the CDR3 DNA reads TGTGCCAGCAGCAGGGGAGTCCCGTATGGCTACACCTTC. Translation gives CASSRGVPYGYTF.

The J gene is TRBJ1-2, the V gene TRBV28; possibly TRBD1 for D (6 bases). Germline CDR1 and CDR2: MDHEN and SYDVKM. This CDR3 is 13 amino acids long. Trimming took 9 bases from V and 7 from J, leaving 18 bases between them. Written as DNA, the CDR3 is TGTGCCAGTCATGTCGGGGGCGGAGGTGGCTACACCTTC. Encoded protein: CASHVGGGGGYTF.

The chain carries TRBV7-2 and TRBJ1-4; TRBD1 might be the D (5 bases). The V gene's germline CDR1 is SGHTA and CDR2 FQGNSA. The CDR3 totals 15 residues. V was cut by 5 bases and J by 3 bases, with 13 bases left in between. Written as DNA, the CDR3 is TGTGCCAGCAGCCCTGGAAGGGGATCTAATGAAAAACTGTTTTTT. Amino acids: CASSPGRGSNEKLFF.

The chain links TRBV6-2 or TRBV6-3 to TRBJ2-5; 12 bases align to TRBD2. This CDR3 comprises 18 residues. CDR1 is MNHEY and CDR2 is SVGEGT in the germline V gene. V lost 4 bases and J lost 1; bases outside the gene matches: 10. The CDR3 DNA reads TGTGCCAGCAGTTTCTATCGACTAGCGGGGGCCCCCCAAGAGACCCAGTACTTC. It yields the protein CASSFYRLAGAPQETQYF.

The gene calls are TRBV29-1 and TRBJ2-1, with TRBD1 matching 7 bases. V lost 0 bases to trimming and J lost 9 bases; unmatched junction nucleotides: 11. CDR3 length: 15 residues. The germline CDR1 and CDR2 sequences are SQVTM and ANQGSEA. CDR3: CSVEDTGTVKGEQFF. The CDR3 DNA follows: TGCAGCGTTGAAGATACGGGGACAGTCAAGGGTGAGCAGTTCTTC.

This chain links TRBV30 with TRBJ1-6; the match to TRBD1 covers 10 bases. Looked up from germline, CDR1 is GTSNPN and CDR2 is SVGIG (reference sequence). The ends lost 2 bases at V and 10 bases at J; junction bases unmatched: 8. The CDR3 covers 15 residues. CDR3 sequence reads: CAWSLPGQGYSPLHF. CDR3 nucleotides: TGTGCCTGGAGTCTACCGGGACAGGGGTACTCACCCCTCCACTTT.

V gene TRBV19 combines with J gene TRBJ1-2; TRBD1 aligns across 9 bases. The CDR3 runs 13 residues. With 5 bases clipped from V and 6 bases from J, the junction kept 4 bases outside the gene matches. Germline assignment: CDR1 LNHDA and CDR2 SQIVND (reference sequence). This chain's CDR3 is CASSRRQGDGYTF. The CDR3 bases are TGTGCCAGTAGTCGCCGACAGGGGGATGGCTACACCTTC.

The gene calls are TRBV24-1 and TRBJ1-3, with D possibly TRBD1 on 6 matching bases. This CDR3 has 14 amino acids. Trimming left V 4 bases short and J 4 bases short, with 10 bases between. Germline lookup yields CDR1 KGHDR and CDR2 SFDVKD. The CDR3 protein is CATSDGGRGNTIYF. The CDR3 DNA sequence: TGTGCCACCAGTGACGGGGGCCGAGGAAACACCATATATTTT.

The rearrangement joins TRBV28 to TRBJ2-7; D uncertain. Germline V CDR1 and CDR2: MDHEN, SYDVKM. The CDR3 extends over 12 amino acids. V gave up 6 bases and J gave up 6 bases, with 12 bases separating them. The CDR3 region is CASSLGPSEQYV. In DNA, the CDR3 is TGTGCCAGCAGCCTCGGGCCCTCCGAGCAGTACGTC.

The J gene is TRBJ2-2, the V gene TRBV2, with 7 bases aligning to TRBD2. The junction had 13 bases not matched to a gene; V was cut back by 5 bases and J by 7 bases. The CDR3 covers 16 residues. CDR1 SNHLY and CDR2 FYNNEI come from the germline V gene. CDR3 residues: CASSLPALAVHGELFF. DNA for the CDR3: TGTGCCAGCAGTTTACCAGCGCTAGCGGTTCACGGGGAGCTGTTTTTT.

The V and J genes are TRBV27 and TRBJ2-1, with TRBD2 matching 7 bases. Per the germline V gene, CDR1 is MNHEY and CDR2 is SMNVEV (reference sequence). This CDR3 region has 16 residues. J gave up 7 bases and V 6 bases, and 15 bases lay outside the gene matches. In DNA form, the CDR3 reads TGTGCCAGCAGCCGACCGGGCGGGGGAGGGTGGAATGAGCAGTTCTTC. Translation: CASSRPGGGGWNEQFF.

The chain joins TRBV5-4 to TRBJ1-4; D is unresolved. The CDR3 is 14 amino acids. Germline assignment: CDR1 SGHNT and CDR2 YYREEE (reference sequence). V lost 1 base to trimming and J lost 4 bases, with 8 bases between them. CDR3 sequence: CASSLFPNNEKLFF. The DNA for the CDR3 is TGTGCCAGCAGCTTGTTTCCGAATAATGAAAAACTGTTTTTT.

In its sample, this clonotype was seen once. This chain uses TRBV24-1 with TRBJ2-5, with D maybe TRBD2 (5 bases). V dropped 5 bases and J dropped 2 bases, with 11 bases sitting between them. CDR1 and CDR2 from the germline V gene are KGHDR and SFDVKD. This CDR3 has 14 amino acids. CDR3 region: CATSGADFQETQYF. CDR3 sequence (DNA): TGTGCCACCAGTGGAGCGGACTTTCAAGAGACCCAGTACTTC.